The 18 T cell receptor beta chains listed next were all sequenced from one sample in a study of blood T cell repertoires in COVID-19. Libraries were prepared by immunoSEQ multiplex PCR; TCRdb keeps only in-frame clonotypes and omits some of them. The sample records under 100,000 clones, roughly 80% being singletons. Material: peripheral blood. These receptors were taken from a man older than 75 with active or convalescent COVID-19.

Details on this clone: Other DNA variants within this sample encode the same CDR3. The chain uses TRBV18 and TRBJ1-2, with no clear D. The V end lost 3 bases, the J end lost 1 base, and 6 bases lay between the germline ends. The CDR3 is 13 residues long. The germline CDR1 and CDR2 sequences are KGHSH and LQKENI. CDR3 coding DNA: TGTGCCAGCTCACCCGACAATAACTATGGCTACACCTTC. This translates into CASSPDNNYGYTF.

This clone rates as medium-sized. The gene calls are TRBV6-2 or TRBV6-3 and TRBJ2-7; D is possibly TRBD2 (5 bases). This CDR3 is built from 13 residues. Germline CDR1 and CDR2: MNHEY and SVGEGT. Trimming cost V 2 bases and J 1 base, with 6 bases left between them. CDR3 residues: CASSYRGSYEQYF. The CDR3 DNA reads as TGTGCCAGCAGTTACCGGGGATCCTACGAGCAGTACTTC.

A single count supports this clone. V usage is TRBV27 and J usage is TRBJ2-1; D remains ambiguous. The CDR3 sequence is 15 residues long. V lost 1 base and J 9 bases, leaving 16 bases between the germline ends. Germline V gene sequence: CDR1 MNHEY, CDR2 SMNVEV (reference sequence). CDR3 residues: CASSLFDPIRSEQFF. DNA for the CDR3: TGTGCCAGCAGTTTATTCGACCCAATTAGGAGTGAGCAGTTCTTC.

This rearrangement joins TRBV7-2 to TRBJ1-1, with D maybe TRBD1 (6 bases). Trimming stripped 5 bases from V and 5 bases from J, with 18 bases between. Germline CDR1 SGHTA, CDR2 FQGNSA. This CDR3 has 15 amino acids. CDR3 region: CASSPWGRRGTEAFF. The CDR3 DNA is TGTGCCAGCAGCCCATGGGGGAGAAGGGGGACTGAAGCTTTCTTT. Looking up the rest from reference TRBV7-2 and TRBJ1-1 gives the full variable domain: GAGVSQSPSNKVTEKGKDVELRCDPISGHTALYWYRQSLGQGLEFLIYFQGNSAPDKSGLPSDRFSAERTGGSVSTLTIQRTQQEDSAVYLCASSPWGRRGTEAFFGQGTRLTVV.

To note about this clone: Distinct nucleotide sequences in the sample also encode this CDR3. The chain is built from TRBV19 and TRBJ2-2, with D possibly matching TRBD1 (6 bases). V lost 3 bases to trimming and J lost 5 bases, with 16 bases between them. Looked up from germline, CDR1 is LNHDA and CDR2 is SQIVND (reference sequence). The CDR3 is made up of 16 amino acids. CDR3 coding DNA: TGTGCCAGTAGTATCGCCGGGACATCAAATACCGGGGAGCTGTTTTTT. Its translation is CASSIAGTSNTGELFF.

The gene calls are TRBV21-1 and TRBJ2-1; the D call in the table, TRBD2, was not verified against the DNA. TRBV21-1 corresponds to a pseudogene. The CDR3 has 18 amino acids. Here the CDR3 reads CASPGYRGALRSYNEQFF. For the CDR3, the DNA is TGTGCCAGCCCAGGGTATCGGGGGGCCCTCCGCTCCTACAATGAGCAGTTCTTC.

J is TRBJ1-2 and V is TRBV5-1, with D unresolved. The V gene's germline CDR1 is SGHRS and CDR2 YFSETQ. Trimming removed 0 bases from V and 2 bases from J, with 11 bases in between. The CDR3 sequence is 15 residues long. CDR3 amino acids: CASSLATGSNYGYTF. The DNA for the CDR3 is TGCGCCAGCAGCTTGGCCACGGGAAGCAACTATGGCTACACCTTC.

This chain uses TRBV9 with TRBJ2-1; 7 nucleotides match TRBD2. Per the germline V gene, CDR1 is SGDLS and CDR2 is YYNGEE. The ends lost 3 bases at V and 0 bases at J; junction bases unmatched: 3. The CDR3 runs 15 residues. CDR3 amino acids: CASSGEGTSYNEQFF. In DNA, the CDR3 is TGTGCCAGCAGCGGGGAGGGAACCTCCTACAATGAGCAGTTCTTC.

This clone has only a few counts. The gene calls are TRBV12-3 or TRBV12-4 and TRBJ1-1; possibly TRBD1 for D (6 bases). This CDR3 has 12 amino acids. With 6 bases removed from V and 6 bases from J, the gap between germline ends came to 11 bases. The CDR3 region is CASSQQGAEAFF. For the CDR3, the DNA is TGTGCCAGCAGCCAACAGGGCGCTGAAGCTTTCTTT.

The chain's CDR3 is CASSDDRVGSEPQHF. The CDR3 bases are TGTGCCAGCAGTGATGACAGGGTGGGTTCGGAGCCCCAGCATTTT. This sequence joins TRBV25-1 and TRBJ1-5; 7 bases are shared with TRBD1. The CDR3 is made up of 15 amino acids. V gave up 3 bases and J gave up 8 bases; unmatched junction bases: 10. The germline V gene has CDR1 MGHDK and CDR2 SYGVNS.

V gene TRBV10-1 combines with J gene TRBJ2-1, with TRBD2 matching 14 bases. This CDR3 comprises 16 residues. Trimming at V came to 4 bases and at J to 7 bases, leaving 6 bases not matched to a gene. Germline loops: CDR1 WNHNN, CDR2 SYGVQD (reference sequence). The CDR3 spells CASSGLAGGQVNEQFF. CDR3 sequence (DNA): TGCGCCAGCAGTGGACTAGCGGGGGGGCAGGTAAATGAGCAGTTCTTC.

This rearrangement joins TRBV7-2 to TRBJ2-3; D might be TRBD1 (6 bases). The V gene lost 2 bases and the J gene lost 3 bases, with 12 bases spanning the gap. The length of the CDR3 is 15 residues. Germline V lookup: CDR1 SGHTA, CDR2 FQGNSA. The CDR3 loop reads CASSLFGQLTDTQYF. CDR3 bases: TGTGCCAGCAGCTTATTTGGACAGTTAACAGATACGCAGTATTTT.

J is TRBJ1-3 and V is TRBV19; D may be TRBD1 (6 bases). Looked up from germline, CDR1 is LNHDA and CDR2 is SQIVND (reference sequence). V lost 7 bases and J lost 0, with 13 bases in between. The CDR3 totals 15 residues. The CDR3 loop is CASTTQGSSGNTIYF. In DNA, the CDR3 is TGTGCCAGTACTACACAGGGATCCTCTGGAAACACCATATATTTT.

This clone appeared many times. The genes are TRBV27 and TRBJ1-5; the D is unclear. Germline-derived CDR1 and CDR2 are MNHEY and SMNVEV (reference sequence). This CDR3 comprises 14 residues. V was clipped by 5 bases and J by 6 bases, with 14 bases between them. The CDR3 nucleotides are TGTGCCAGCAGTCCCTCGGCCGGGGTTCAGCCCCAGCATTTT. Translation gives CASSPSAGVQPQHF.

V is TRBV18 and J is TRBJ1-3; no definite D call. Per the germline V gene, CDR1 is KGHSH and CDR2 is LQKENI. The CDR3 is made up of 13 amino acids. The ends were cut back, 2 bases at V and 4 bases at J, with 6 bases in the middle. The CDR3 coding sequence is TGTGCCAGCTCACCAGCGTCAGGAAACACCATATATTTT. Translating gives CASSPASGNTIYF.

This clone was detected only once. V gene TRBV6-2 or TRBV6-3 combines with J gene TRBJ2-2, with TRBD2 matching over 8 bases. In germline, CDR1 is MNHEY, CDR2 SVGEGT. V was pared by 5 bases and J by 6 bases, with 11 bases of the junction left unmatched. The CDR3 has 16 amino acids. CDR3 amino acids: CASSLLAGLGSGELFF. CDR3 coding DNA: TGTGCCAGCAGTCTCCTAGCGGGTCTGGGGTCCGGGGAGCTGTTTTTT.

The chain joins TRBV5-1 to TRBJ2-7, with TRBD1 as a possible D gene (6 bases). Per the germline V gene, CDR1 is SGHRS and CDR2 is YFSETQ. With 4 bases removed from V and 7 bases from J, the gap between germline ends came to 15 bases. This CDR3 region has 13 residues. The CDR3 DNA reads TGCGCCAGCAGCATTTCAGGGGTGGGTGAGCAGTACTTC. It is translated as CASSISGVGEQYF.

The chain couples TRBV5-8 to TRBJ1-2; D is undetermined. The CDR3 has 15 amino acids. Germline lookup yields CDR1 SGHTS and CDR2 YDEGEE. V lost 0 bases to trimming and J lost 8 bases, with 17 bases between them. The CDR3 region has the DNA TGTGCCAGCAGCTTGGGTAACTCAGCGCCGCGGGGCTACACCTTC. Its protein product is CASSLGNSAPRGYTF.